The source of this T cell receptor beta chain is a study of T cell repertoires in cytomegalovirus infection. This CDR3 spans 16 amino acids. Per the germline V gene, CDR1 is MNHEY and CDR2 is SVGEGT. J was trimmed by 7 bases and V by 5 bases; bases with no gene match: 8. Study outcomes and limitations: Frequencies of public TCR beta families were cumulated, and this identified carriers of CMV plus the relevant HLA.

A word on this clonotype: What it binds is not known.

TCRdb processed the reads anew with MiXCR; each CDR3 protein has one entry. Here the sample spans just over 450,000 distinct CDR3 sequences, approximately 46% being singletons. The origin of this receptor is a human donor in good health (CMV status not recorded). Some clones in this sample may be carry-over from other donors' samples. Material: cultured PBMCs, obtained from culture after CMV antigen stimulation. The chain is built from TRBV6-2 or TRBV6-3 and TRBJ2-1, with 13 bases matching TRBD2. The CDR3 coding sequence is TGTGCCAGCAGTCACAGACTAGCGGGAGGAGTAAATGAGCAGTTCTTC. This codes for CASSHRLAGGVNEQFF.